This T cell receptor (beta chain) was captured by sequencing in a study of breast tumors, draining lymph nodes, adjacent tissues. Regarding the study as a whole: Compared with basal-like, luminal-like tumors shared significantly more repertoire with nontumor tissue. That most tumor T cells come from lymph nodes remained unproven. The data were judged consistent with most tumor T cells coming from lymph node and expanding in tumor. Tumors had less TCR diversity than lymph nodes, more than nontumor tissue.

In TCRdb, the multiplex PCR reads were re-called with MiXCR into one record per CDR3 protein. Here the sample spans approximately 300,000 distinct CDR3 sequences, over 25% being singletons. Breast cancer patients provided tissue from their axillary draining lymph nodes. Per the germline V gene, CDR1 is MNHNS and CDR2 is SASEGT. The CDR3 runs 14 residues. Trimming cost V 4 bases and J 5 bases; bases outside gene matches: 3. This clonotype was found many times. Its antigen remains unidentified. The receptor was derived from a female donor with breast cancer. Some clones in this sample may be carry-over from other donors' samples. The V gene is TRBV6-1, the J gene TRBJ2-1, with TRBD2 identical over 9 bases. Sequenced: axillary lymph node tissue. The CDR3 spells CASSASGVNNEQFF. CDR3 sequence (DNA): TGTGCCAGCAGTGCTAGCGGGGTTAACAATGAGCAGTTCTTC.